This entry lists 16 T cell receptor beta chains sequenced from one sample in a study of T-cell reconstitution after alpha-beta-depleted transplantation in children. This sample's TCRbeta library carried unique molecular identifier barcodes. Via MiXCR, TCRdb re-called the PCR reads, giving one row per CDR3 protein. The table records some 390,000 distinct CDR3 sequences, around 21% of them present only once. Specimen: PBMCs from the stem cell graft donor, collected from the stem cell graft. Receptors originate from a human donor who donated a stem cell graft to a child with acute myeloid leukemia.

This clonotype came up many times. The genes are TRBV4-1 and TRBJ2-5, with 7 bases aligning to TRBD1. The V gene's germline CDR1 is MGHRA and CDR2 YSYEKL. The V segment lost 3 bases and the J segment 5 bases; nucleotides outside the gene matches: 3. The CDR3 is 13 amino acids. The CDR3 loop reads CASSQTGLETQYF. The CDR3 DNA reads TGCGCCAGCAGCCAGACAGGGTTGGAGACCCAGTACTTC.

This clonotype was counted ten times or more. This chain connects TRBV12-3 or TRBV12-4 to TRBJ2-1, with TRBD2 matching 7 bases. The CDR3 length is 16 residues. V lost 0 bases and J lost 0; bases outside the gene matches: 2. The CDR3 sequence is CASSLALAVSYNEQFF. The CDR3 coding sequence is TGTGCCAGCAGTTTAGCCCTAGCGGTCTCCTACAATGAGCAGTTCTTC.

The chain couples TRBV7-9 to TRBJ2-7; D possibly corresponds to TRBD1 (5 bases). Trimming shortened V by 8 bases and J by 7 bases, and 12 bases separated the two germline ends. This CDR3 region has 11 residues. CDR1 is SEHNR, CDR2 FQNEAQ, per germline (reference sequence). The CDR3 DNA is TGTGCCAGCGGCTCAGGGTATGAGCAGTACTTC. This codes for CASGSGYEQYF.

This clonotype came up a few times. The rearrangement joins TRBV12-3 or TRBV12-4 to TRBJ1-5; the D is unclear. Trimming shortened V by 10 bases and J by 3 bases, and 25 bases separated the two germline ends. The CDR3 is 17 residues long. The CDR3 protein is CAIPGLSDRSPNQPQHF. In DNA, the CDR3 is TGTGCCATCCCCGGCCTGTCTGATAGATCCCCCAATCAGCCCCAGCATTTT.

With respect to this clonotype: This sequence may be a read error, since a much larger clone differs from it by one base. In this CDR3 the conserved last residue, phenylalanine or tryptophan, is missing, so a read error is likely. The J gene is TRBJ1-6, the V gene TRBV4-3, with D perhaps TRBD1 (6 bases). Germline CDR1 and CDR2: LGHNA and YSLEER. This CDR3 comprises 16 residues. V lost 0 bases to trimming and J lost 9 bases, with 15 bases between them. The CDR3 DNA reads TGCGCCAGCAGCCAAGATATAGGACAGCTCCCTTCACCCCTCCACTAT. Protein product: CASSQDIGQLPSPLHY.

The chain recombines TRBV4-1 with TRBJ2-7, with no clear D. V was trimmed by 1 base and J by 0 bases, leaving 16 bases between them. CDR1 is MGHRA, CDR2 YSYEKL, per germline. The CDR3 is 17 residues long. The CDR3 coding sequence is TGCGCCAGCAGCCAAGTTATTAGTCGTGAAGACTCCTACGAGCAGTACTTC. It translates to CASSQVISREDSYEQYF.

The chain joins TRBV13 to TRBJ2-5; unclear D gene. The CDR3 spans 13 residues. The V end was cut by 3 bases, the J end by 4 bases, with 9 bases between. CDR1 is PRHDT, CDR2 FYEKMQ, per germline (reference sequence). CDR3: CASSFLGRETQYF. CDR3 sequence (DNA): TGTGCCAGCAGCTTTTTGGGCCGAGAGACCCAGTACTTC.

This clonotype came up once. This chain uses TRBV12-5 with TRBJ2-2, with 9 bases matching TRBD2. V trimming: 6 bases; J trimming: 5 bases; junction bases outside the gene matches: 7. This CDR3 has 15 amino acids. The V gene's germline CDR1 is LGHNT and CDR2 FRNRAP. CDR3: CASGPISGSTGELFF. The CDR3 DNA is TGTGCTAGTGGCCCCATTAGCGGGAGTACCGGGGAGCTGTTTTTT.

The J gene is TRBJ2-3, the V gene TRBV30, with D perhaps matching TRBD2 (6 bases). Germline CDR1 GTSNPN, CDR2 SVGIG (reference sequence). The CDR3 sequence is 14 residues long. The ends were cut back, 0 bases at V and 6 bases at J, with 13 bases in the middle. The CDR3 loop reads CAWSVVWGRDTQYF. CDR3 DNA sequence: TGTGCCTGGAGTGTAGTCTGGGGGAGGGATACGCAGTATTTT.

In its sample, this clonotype was seen many times. V gene TRBV20-1 combines with J gene TRBJ2-3; 12 bases map to TRBD2. This CDR3 comprises 15 residues. V was clipped by 3 bases and J by 3 bases; unmatched bases: 4. Germline CDR1 reads DFQATT; CDR2 reads SNEGSKA (reference sequence). The CDR3 DNA reads TGCAGTGCTAGCCTAGCGGGAGGGCGGACAGATACGCAGTATTTT. This gives the protein CSASLAGGRTDTQYF.

This clonotype appeared a few times. The V call is TRBV4-2, the J call TRBJ2-1; no clear D gene. CDR1 is LGHNA, CDR2 YNFKEQ, per germline. Trimming left V 1 base short and J 8 bases short, with 6 bases between. The CDR3 is 12 amino acids. The CDR3 DNA sequence: TGTGCCAGCAGCCAAGTCAGCGATGAGCAGTTCTTC. It encodes CASSQVSDEQFF.

This clonotype appeared a few times. The gene calls are TRBV12-3 or TRBV12-4 and TRBJ2-6; D is ambiguous. This CDR3 is built from 12 residues. V was cut by 10 bases and J by 2 bases, with 6 bases left in between. This CDR3 reads CATSTGANVLTF. The CDR3 DNA reads TGTGCCACCAGCACTGGGGCCAACGTCCTGACTTTC.

This clonotype was seen repeatedly, ten times or more. The chain combines TRBV15 with TRBJ1-1, with a possible D match to TRBD1 (5 bases). The V gene lost 0 bases and the J gene lost 0 bases, with 8 bases spanning the gap. The germline CDR1 and CDR2 sequences are LNHNV and YYDKDF (reference sequence). This CDR3 spans 15 amino acids. The CDR3, as DNA: TGTGCCACCAGCAGAGAGGGCAGGGTGAACACTGAAGCTTTCTTT. Protein: CATSREGRVNTEAFF.

Only a few counts were recorded for this clonotype. The V call is TRBV24-1, the J call TRBJ2-1; 13 nucleotides align to TRBD2. The CDR3 covers 16 residues. With V trimmed by 4 bases and J by 5 bases, 4 bases remained unmatched. Germline V gene data show CDR1 as KGHDR and CDR2 as SFDVKD. CDR3 loop: CATSDSGTSGDNEQFF. The CDR3 nucleotides are TGTGCCACCAGTGACTCCGGGACTAGCGGGGACAATGAGCAGTTCTTC.

The V gene is TRBV14, the J gene TRBJ2-7; 8 bases are shared with TRBD1. Per germline, CDR1 SGHDN and CDR2 FVKESK. The junction had 7 bases not matched to a gene; V was cut back by 6 bases and J by 3 bases. The CDR3 is 14 amino acids. CDR3: CASRPGQEVYEQYF. CDR3 nucleotide sequence: TGTGCCAGCAGGCCGGGACAGGAAGTCTACGAGCAGTACTTC. Complete variable domain (other parts from reference TRBV14 and TRBJ2-7): EAGVTQFPSHSVIEKGQTVTLRCDPISGHDNLYWYRRVMGKEIKFLLHFVKESKQDESGMPNNRFLAERTGGTYSTLKVQPAELEDSGVYFCASRPGQEVYEQYFGPGTRLTVT.

This clonotype was detected only a few times. The chain has TRBV5-1 and TRBJ2-5; D is ambiguous. CDR3 length: 14 amino acids. Deletions cut 4 bases from V and 0 bases from J, with 10 bases between. Germline V gene lookup returns CDR1 SGHRS and CDR2 YFSETQ. The CDR3 protein is CASSPGDYQETQYF. The CDR3 nucleotides are TGCGCCAGCAGCCCTGGTGACTACCAAGAGACCCAGTACTTC.